These T cell receptor beta chains were read from a single sample in a study of T cells after yellow fever vaccination. A single record per CDR3 protein comes from TCRdb applying MiXCR to the 5' RACE reads. The data show 27,000 or so distinct CDR3 sequences, approximately 4.5% seen once. This specimen consisted of PBMCs, either bulk or a sorted T-cell subset (CD4+, CD8+, memory, or dextramer-sorted; not recorded which), obtained on the day of the yellow fever booster vaccination. The receptors come from a man younger than 35 who received the YFV17D yellow fever vaccine. Each CDR3 is given with its conserved first and last residue. The D gene is left open where the match is weak.

d_call: NA; v_call: TRBV5-1; j_call: TRBJ2-5; cdr3_aa: CASSLGGDGETQYF
d_call: NA; v_call: TRBV12-3/TRBV12-4; j_call: TRBJ2-2; cdr3_aa: CASTPNTGELFF
d_call: NA; v_call: TRBV7-2; j_call: TRBJ1-5; cdr3_aa: CASSLYSDSNQPQHF
d_call: NA; v_call: TRBV4-2; j_call: TRBJ1-2; cdr3_aa: CASSQEAGYTF
d_call: TRBD1; v_call: TRBV5-4; j_call: TRBJ1-1; cdr3_aa: CASLGQANTEAFF
d_call: NA; v_call: TRBV6-1; j_call: TRBJ2-2; cdr3_aa: CASSATARNTGELFF
d_call: NA; v_call: TRBV6-5; j_call: TRBJ2-7; cdr3_aa: CASRTNRGEQYF
d_call: NA; v_call: TRBV5-1; j_call: TRBJ2-2; cdr3_aa: CASTGGAPNTGELFF
d_call: NA; v_call: TRBV5-1; j_call: TRBJ2-7; cdr3_aa: CASSGSGAYEQYF
d_call: TRBD1; v_call: TRBV5-1; j_call: TRBJ2-2; cdr3_aa: CASSFTPGQGELFF
d_call: TRBD2; v_call: TRBV20-1; j_call: TRBJ2-2; cdr3_aa: CSARGTSGESGELFF
d_call: TRBD1; v_call: TRBV5-1; j_call: TRBJ2-2; cdr3_aa: CASSLWLGQIPGELFF
d_call: TRBD1; v_call: TRBV4-3; j_call: TRBJ2-5; cdr3_aa: CASSQYRQGLGETQYF
d_call: TRBD2; v_call: TRBV20-1; j_call: TRBJ2-3; cdr3_aa: CSARPAGSRDTQYF
d_call: NA; v_call: TRBV7-8; j_call: TRBJ2-1; cdr3_aa: CASSPWGGSYNEQFF
d_call: NA; v_call: TRBV7-2; j_call: TRBJ1-1; cdr3_aa: CASSLVGNTEAFF
d_call: NA; v_call: TRBV5-1; j_call: TRBJ2-4; cdr3_aa: CASSLGGYGTKNIQYF
d_call: NA; v_call: TRBV5-1; j_call: TRBJ2-5; cdr3_aa: CASSLETPQGAQYF
d_call: NA; v_call: TRBV12-3/TRBV12-4; j_call: TRBJ1-1; cdr3_aa: CASSLRPANTEAFF
d_call: NA; v_call: TRBV5-1; j_call: TRBJ2-3; cdr3_aa: CASSASSTGADTQYF
d_call: NA; v_call: TRBV4-3; j_call: TRBJ1-6; cdr3_aa: CASSQDTASGGSFNSPLHF
d_call: NA; v_call: TRBV24-1; j_call: TRBJ2-1; cdr3_aa: CATSDRLYNEQFF
d_call: NA; v_call: TRBV4-1; j_call: TRBJ1-2; cdr3_aa: CASSPPGSGTGYTF
d_call: NA; v_call: TRBV29-1; j_call: TRBJ2-5; cdr3_aa: CSVEHGFQETQYF
d_call: NA; v_call: TRBV15; j_call: TRBJ2-1; cdr3_aa: CATSREIQINNEQFF
d_call: NA; v_call: TRBV2; j_call: TRBJ2-7; cdr3_aa: CASSESAYEQYF
d_call: NA; v_call: TRBV12-3/TRBV12-4; j_call: TRBJ2-7; cdr3_aa: CASSLRAYEQYF
d_call: NA; v_call: TRBV5-1; j_call: TRBJ2-7; cdr3_aa: CASSLAPQPLGSYEQYF
d_call: TRBD1; v_call: TRBV10-3; j_call: TRBJ2-7; cdr3_aa: CAISGGRDRASEQYF
d_call: TRBD1; v_call: TRBV6-4; j_call: TRBJ2-2; cdr3_aa: CASSDGQGAGELFF
d_call: NA; v_call: TRBV5-1; j_call: TRBJ2-7; cdr3_aa: CASSAGTGTYEQYF
d_call: TRBD1; v_call: TRBV30; j_call: TRBJ2-5; cdr3_aa: CAWSQGAQETQYF
d_call: NA; v_call: TRBV5-8; j_call: TRBJ1-4; cdr3_aa: CASSLGGGRRLFF
d_call: NA; v_call: TRBV5-1; j_call: TRBJ2-6; cdr3_aa: CASSLGHRSGANVLTF
d_call: NA; v_call: TRBV29-1; j_call: TRBJ1-1; cdr3_aa: CSVEGNQGTEAFF
d_call: NA; v_call: TRBV5-1; j_call: TRBJ2-5; cdr3_aa: CASSLEQGRETQYF
d_call: TRBD1; v_call: TRBV20-1; j_call: TRBJ1-6; cdr3_aa: CSASSGQGASPLHF
d_call: NA; v_call: TRBV28; j_call: TRBJ2-4; cdr3_aa: CASSLPGAKNIQYF
d_call: TRBD2; v_call: TRBV5-1; j_call: TRBJ2-1; cdr3_aa: CASSPLPGGQNEQFF
d_call: TRBD2; v_call: TRBV18; j_call: TRBJ2-1; cdr3_aa: CASSGGALDDQFF
d_call: NA; v_call: TRBV6-5; j_call: TRBJ2-5; cdr3_aa: CASLGVDETQYF